Listed below are T cell receptor beta chains from one sample, sequenced in a study of Ad26.COV2.S vaccination and SARS-CoV-2 variants. Profiling relied on immunoSEQ multiplex PCR, and the TCRdb table lists in-frame clones only, not all of them. The sample consists of 180,000 or so clones, roughly 85% of them appearing once. This material consisted of peripheral blood, taken after recovery from COVID-19. These receptor sequences come from a human donor who had recovered from COVID-19. Both conserved end residues are part of each CDR3. The D gene is left open where the match is weak. For some rows the clone size is stated as once, few or many, or as a class when expanded; others skip it.

j_gene,v_gene,abundance,d_gene,CDR3aa,CDR3nt
TRBJ2-1,TRBV9,.,.,CASSVSADNEQFF,TGTGCCAGCAGCGTCTCAGCGGACAATGAGCAGTTCTTC
TRBJ2-6,TRBV28,.,.,CASSWGKSGANVLTF,TGTGCCAGCAGTTGGGGAAAGTCTGGGGCCAACGTCCTGACTTTC
TRBJ1-3,TRBV10-3,.,TRBD1,CAISETGVGGNTIYF,TGTGCCATCAGCGAGACAGGGGTGGGAGGAAACACCATATATTTT
TRBJ1-5,TRBV10-3,once,TRBD1,CAISEQGGYQPQHF,TGTGCCATCAGTGAACAGGGGGGCTATCAGCCCCAGCATTTT
TRBJ2-6,TRBV11-2,.,.,CASSPRGGLSGANVLTF,TGTGCCAGCAGCCCCAGGGGGGGCCTCTCTGGGGCCAACGTCCTGACTTTC
TRBJ2-5,TRBV6-1,.,.,CASSGDGQETQYF,TGTGCCAGCAGTGGAGACGGGCAAGAGACCCAGTACTTC
TRBJ2-5,TRBV7-8,.,.,CASSRDGGAQTQYF,TGTGCCAGCAGCCGAGATGGGGGGGCGCAGACCCAGTACTTC
TRBJ2-3,TRBV6-1,.,.,CASSEHLADTQYF,TGTGCCAGCAGTGAACACTTAGCAGATACGCAGTATTTT
TRBJ1-2,TRBV18,.,.,CASSRSGTMEFSGYTF,TGTGCCAGCTCACGATCCGGGACAATGGAGTTCAGTGGCTACACCTTC
TRBJ1-5,TRBV27,.,TRBD1,CASNPTGSNQPQHF,TGTGCCAGCAATCCGACAGGGAGCAATCAGCCCCAGCATTTT
TRBJ1-2,TRBV10-2,.,.,CASGGDAYGYTF,TGCGCTTCTGGGGGGGATGCGTATGGCTACACCTTC
TRBJ2-1,TRBV19,.,TRBD2,CASSFRLAGNEQFF,TGTGCCAGTAGTTTCCGACTAGCGGGGAATGAGCAGTTCTTC
TRBJ2-1,TRBV11-2,.,TRBD1,CASGHWDRGRNEQFF,TGTGCCAGCGGTCACTGGGACAGGGGGCGCAATGAGCAGTTCTTC